The 16 T cell receptor beta chains listed next were all sequenced from one sample in a study of PD-1 blockade in classical Hodgkin lymphoma. Produced via immunoSEQ multiplex PCR; TCRdb's table is partial and in-frame only. This table holds around 28,000 clones, around 80% found once. The time point denotes: cycle 4 day 1 (C4D1), after 5 to 7 weeks of nivolumab. All the patients suffered relapse after autologous stem cell transplantation, and brentuximab vedotin exposure differed. By magnetic negative selection, CD4+ T cells were purified from thawed PBMCs. This specimen was CD4+ T cells from blood, taken before the fourth cycle of nivolumab. The receptors shown here come from a human donor with classical Hodgkin lymphoma.

This chain joins TRBV28 and TRBJ2-7; D call uncertain. Germline CDR1 and CDR2: MDHEN and SYDVKM. Trimming left V 1 base short and J 7 bases short, with 17 bases between. The CDR3 is 15 amino acids. CDR3 protein: CASSLYRLVVNEQYF. CDR3 DNA sequence: TGTGCCAGCAGTTTATATCGTTTGGTAGTGAATGAGCAGTACTTC. The full variable domain, completed using reference TRBV28 and TRBJ2-7, is DVKVTQSSRYLVKRTGEKVFLECVQDMDHENMFWYRQDPGLGLRLIYFSYDVKMKEKGDIPEGYSVSREKKERFSLILESASTNQTSMYLCASSLYRLVVNEQYFGPGTRLTVT.

CDR3 region: CASSPQLGQETQYF. CDR3 DNA: TGTGCCAGCAGCCCGCAACTCGGTCAAGAGACCCAGTACTTC. This chain connects TRBV25-1 to TRBJ2-5, with no clear D. The CDR3 covers 14 residues. Trimming removed 6 bases at V and 2 bases at J, with 13 bases between. CDR1 is MGHDK, CDR2 SYGVNS, per germline.

The chain carries TRBV5-1 and TRBJ2-1, with a weak D call TRBD1 (6 bases). The germline V and J ends were trimmed by 2 bases and 4 bases, with 10 bases remaining between them. Germline CDR1 reads SGHRS; CDR2 reads YFSETQ. The CDR3 sequence is 14 residues long. CDR3 bases: TGCGCCAGCAGCTTCGGGACACTTTACAATGAGCAGTTCTTC. As protein: CASSFGTLYNEQFF.

The chain recombines TRBV30 with TRBJ1-2, with D possibly matching TRBD1 (6 bases). The V gene's germline CDR1 is GTSNPN and CDR2 SVGIG (reference sequence). This CDR3 is built from 14 residues. The V gene lost 5 bases and the J gene lost 0 bases, with 13 bases spanning the gap. CDR3 in DNA: TGTGCCTGGCAAGGGGGTTTCCCTAACTATGGCTACACCTTC. Encoded protein: CAWQGGFPNYGYTF.

DNA for the CDR3: TGTGCCAGCAGCAAAGGCCGGGACAGTCCCCCAAATAGCAATCAGCCCCAGCATTTT. This translates into CASSKGRDSPPNSNQPQHF. This chain uses TRBV21-1 with TRBJ1-5; TRBD1 is the table's D call and was not checked against the DNA. TRBV21-1 is designated a pseudogene. This CDR3 comprises 19 residues.

This sequence joins TRBV7-8 and TRBJ1-2; D not resolved. The CDR3 totals 12 residues. V lost 5 bases and J 4 bases, leaving 8 bases between the germline ends. Germline CDR1 SGHVS, CDR2 FQNEAQ. CDR3 nucleotide sequence: TGTGCCAGCAGCCCGTTGGCCTATGGCTACACCTTC. Protein: CASSPLAYGYTF. The whole variable domain, remainder taken from reference TRBV7-8 and TRBJ1-2, is GAGVSQSPRYKVAKRGQDVALRCDPISGHVSLFWYQQALGQGPEFLTYFQNEAQLDKSGLPSDRFFAERPEGSVSTLKIQRTQQEDSAVYLCASSPLAYGYTFGSGTRLTVV.

The chain carries TRBV4-3 and TRBJ2-7; unclear D gene. The CDR3 spans 13 residues. The germline gives CDR1 LGHNA, CDR2 YSLEER. Trimming shortened V by 1 base and J by 2 bases, and 6 bases separated the two germline ends. CDR3 protein: CASSQVLTYEQYF. The CDR3 bases are TGCGCCAGCAGCCAAGTACTCACCTACGAGCAGTACTTC.

The chain employs TRBV19 and TRBJ2-3; D is uncertain. Per germline, CDR1 LNHDA and CDR2 SQIVND (reference sequence). With 6 bases removed from V and 3 bases from J, the gap between germline ends came to 10 bases. The CDR3 covers 13 residues. The CDR3 spells CASRSAWTDTQYF. CDR3 coding DNA: TGTGCCAGTAGAAGTGCCTGGACAGATACGCAGTATTTT.

The V call is TRBV27, the J call TRBJ2-2; TRBD2 agrees at 10 bases. Looked up from germline, CDR1 is MNHEY and CDR2 is SMNVEV (reference sequence). The V and J ends lost 5 bases and 4 bases, in that order; junction bases with no gene match: 7. The length of the CDR3 is 16 residues. CDR3 in amino acids: CASSLKRGGGTGELFF. The CDR3 DNA sequence: TGTGCCAGCAGTCTCAAGCGGGGGGGCGGCACCGGGGAGCTGTTTTTT.

This clone came up once. The V gene is TRBV28, the J gene TRBJ1-1, with a weak D call TRBD1 (6 bases). This CDR3 spans 15 amino acids. CDR1 MDHEN and CDR2 SYDVKM come from the germline V gene. Trimming pared 4 bases from V and 2 bases from J, leaving 14 bases between. The CDR3 loop is CASSSLGGLNTEAFF. CDR3 DNA: TGTGCCAGCAGTTCCCTTGGGGGCCTCAACACTGAAGCTTTCTTT.

This clone turned up a few times. V usage is TRBV5-6 and J usage is TRBJ1-2; D is unclear. Germline values: CDR1 SGHDT, CDR2 YYEEEE. V dropped 3 bases and J dropped 8 bases, with 11 bases sitting between them. This CDR3 is built from 12 residues. The CDR3 loop is CASSSPPRGYTF. In DNA form, the CDR3 reads TGTGCCAGCAGCTCGCCCCCAAGGGGCTACACCTTC. Based on the CDR3 plus reference TRBV5-6 and TRBJ1-2, the full variable domain is DAGVTQSPTHLIKTRGQQVTLRCSPKSGHDTVSWYQQALGQGPQFIFQYYEEEERQRGNFPDRFSGHQFPNYSSELNVNALLLGDSALYLCASSSPPRGYTFGSGTRLTVV.

This clone was seen only once. The V gene is TRBV21-1, the J gene TRBJ2-5. TRBV21-1 is deemed a pseudogene. The CDR3 loop spans 15 amino acids. CDR3 nucleotide sequence: TGTGCCAGCAGCAAAGTACAGGACTCTCAAGAGACCCAGTACTTC. Amino acids: CASSKVQDSQETQYF.

The rearrangement uses TRBV9 and TRBJ1-1, with TRBD1 matching over 7 bases. This CDR3 is built from 16 residues. Germline lookup yields CDR1 SGDLS and CDR2 YYNGEE. With V trimmed by 0 bases and J by 4 bases, 9 bases remained unmatched. The CDR3 DNA follows: TGTGCCAGCAGCGTAGTGCGGCAGGGGGAGGGCACTGAAGCTTTCTTT. Its translation: CASSVVRQGEGTEAFF.

The V gene is TRBV19, the J gene TRBJ1-1; possible D gene TRBD1, 5 bases. Trimming left V 5 bases short and J 11 bases short, with 12 bases between. The germline CDR1 and CDR2 sequences are LNHDA and SQIVND (reference sequence). This CDR3 contains 11 residues. CDR3 sequence: CASSGGWMAFF. The CDR3 DNA follows: TGTGCCAGTAGTGGGGGGTGGATGGCTTTCTTT.

This sequence joins TRBV19 and TRBJ2-7; tentatively, D is TRBD1 or TRBD2 (5 bases each). The CDR3 spans 14 residues. CDR1 and CDR2 (germline): LNHDA, SQIVND (reference sequence). The germline V and J ends were trimmed by 7 bases and 2 bases, with 15 bases remaining between them. The CDR3 coding sequence is TGTGCCAGTAAGTTTAGGGACGGCCCCTACGAGCAGTACTTC. Amino acids: CASKFRDGPYEQYF.

The chain carries TRBV28 and TRBJ1-6; possibly TRBD1 for D (5 bases). V lost 5 bases and J lost 6, with 29 bases in between. The CDR3 contains 20 residues. Germline assignment: CDR1 MDHEN and CDR2 SYDVKM. For the CDR3, the DNA is TGTGCCAGCAGTCCACACGAGGGGAGGGTTCTGAGGTACGGTAATTCACCCCTCCACTTT. It codes for CASSPHEGRVLRYGNSPLHF.